These 21 T cell receptor beta chains were all obtained from the same sample, sequenced in a study. TCRdb processed the RT-PCR reads anew with MiXCR; each CDR3 protein has one entry. The sample records hundreds of thousands of distinct CDR3 sequences, approximately 14% being singletons. Material: memory CD4+ T cells from blood. The receptor source for this set is a female donor in good health, serving as a healthy control.

The chain's CDR3 is CASSTGSSWDTQYF. The CDR3 DNA reads as TGTGCCAGCAGCACAGGTTCTAGCTGGGATACGCAGTATTTT. The chain carries TRBV7-9 and TRBJ2-3; D may correspond to TRBD1 or TRBD2 (5 bases each). Germline CDR1 reads SEHNR; CDR2 reads FQNEAQ (reference sequence). The CDR3 contains 14 residues. With 5 bases removed from V and 6 bases from J, the gap between germline ends came to 15 bases. The whole variable domain, filled in from reference TRBV7-9 and TRBJ2-3, reads DTGVSQNPRHKITKRGQNVTFRCDPISEHNRLYWYRQTLGQGPEFLTYFQNEAQLEKSRLLSDRFSAERPKGSFSTLEIQRTEQGDSAMYLCASSTGSSWDTQYFGPGTRLTVL.

The gene calls are TRBV28 and TRBJ2-1; TRBD2 might be the D (6 bases). The V and J ends lost 2 bases and 2 bases respectively, with 13 bases between them. The CDR3 length is 16 residues. CDR1 and CDR2 from the germline V gene are MDHEN and SYDVKM. This CDR3 reads CASSLPGSGPYNEQFF. CDR3 in DNA: TGTGCCAGCAGTTTACCCGGGAGTGGGCCCTACAATGAGCAGTTCTTC.

This clonotype showed up just a few times. V gene TRBV20-1 combines with J gene TRBJ1-4; D is possibly TRBD1 (5 bases). Germline V CDR1 and CDR2: DFQATT, SNEGSKA (reference sequence). V lost 3 bases, J lost 8 bases, and 10 bases lay in between. The CDR3 sequence is 12 residues long. The CDR3 protein is CSASRGGEKLFF. The CDR3 nucleotides read TGCAGTGCTAGTAGGGGTGGCGAAAAACTGTTTTTT.

This clonotype was counted a few times. The V and J genes are TRBV6-2 or TRBV6-3 and TRBJ1-2; D is uncertain. Deletions cut 1 base from V and 3 bases from J, with 3 bases between. This CDR3 is built from 12 residues. CDR1 and CDR2 from the germline V gene are MNHEY and SVGEGT. CDR3 in amino acids: CASSYLYYGYTF. The CDR3 DNA is TGTGCCAGCAGTTACTTGTACTATGGCTACACCTTC.

The rearrangement uses TRBV20-1 and TRBJ1-1; TRBD1 is a possible D gene (5 bases). CDR3 size: 13 residues. Germline V gives CDR1 DFQATT, CDR2 SNEGSKA (reference sequence). V lost 3 bases to trimming and J lost 2 bases, with 10 bases between them. CDR3 sequence: CSASGTANTEAFF. For the CDR3, the DNA is TGCAGTGCTAGCGGGACCGCCAACACTGAAGCTTTCTTT.

The chain carries TRBV5-1 and TRBJ2-4; D call uncertain. In germline, CDR1 is SGHRS, CDR2 YFSETQ. The CDR3 contains 16 residues. Trimming cost V 0 bases and J 0 bases, with 10 bases left between them. The CDR3 spells CASSLVGVEAKNIQYF. The DNA of the CDR3 is TGCGCCAGCAGCTTGGTTGGGGTGGAAGCCAAAAACATTCAGTACTTC. Filled out from reference TRBV5-1 and TRBJ2-4, the complete variable domain reads KAGVTQTPRYLIKTRGQQVTLSCSPISGHRSVSWYQQTPGQGLQFLFEYFSETQRNKGNFPGRFSGRQFSNSRSEMNVSTLELGDSALYLCASSLVGVEAKNIQYFGAGTRLSVL.

CDR3 protein: CASSPRHRFEAFF. DNA of the CDR3: TGTGCCAGCTCACCAAGACACCGGTTTGAAGCTTTCTTT. The chain uses TRBV18 and TRBJ1-1; D is uncertain. Germline lookup yields CDR1 KGHSH and CDR2 LQKENI. V lost 2 bases to trimming and J lost 7 bases, with 11 bases between them. CDR3 length equals 13 residues.

This clonotype was seen at least ten times. The rearrangement joins TRBV29-1 to TRBJ2-5, with D unclear. Germline V gene sequence: CDR1 SQVTM, CDR2 ANQGSEA. The CDR3 runs to 12 residues. Between the trimmed V and J ends, which lost 4 bases and 4 bases, there was a span of 10 bases. The CDR3 region has the DNA TGCAGCGTTGGTCGGATATCAGAGACCCAGTACTTC. Translated: CSVGRISETQYF.

The gene calls are TRBV7-9 and TRBJ2-2, with 11 bases matching TRBD2. The CDR3 is made up of 16 amino acids. V was pared by 6 bases and J by 4 bases, with 7 bases of the junction left unmatched. CDR1 and CDR2 from the germline V gene are SEHNR and FQNEAQ (reference sequence). The CDR3 protein is CASRDSTSGVTGELFF. The CDR3 bases are TGTGCCAGCAGGGACTCGACTAGCGGGGTCACCGGGGAGCTGTTTTTT.

This clonotype was found many times. The chain recombines TRBV5-6 with TRBJ1-5, with no clear D. The CDR3 runs to 17 residues. With 0 bases removed from V and 0 bases from J, the gap between germline ends came to 13 bases. Germline V gives CDR1 SGHDT, CDR2 YYEEEE. The CDR3 reads CASSLGEAGNSNQPQHF. The CDR3 DNA sequence: TGTGCCAGCAGCTTGGGCGAGGCGGGAAATAGCAATCAGCCCCAGCATTTT.

This clonotype was counted at least ten times. The J gene is TRBJ1-6, the V gene TRBV4-2; TRBD1 is a possible D gene (6 bases). Looked up from germline, CDR1 is LGHNA and CDR2 is YNFKEQ. V dropped 0 bases and J dropped 7 bases, with 13 bases sitting between them. CDR3 length: 16 residues. CDR3 loop: CASSQEIQGGNSPLHF. The CDR3 DNA reads as TGTGCCAGCAGCCAAGAGATACAGGGAGGAAATTCACCCCTCCACTTT.

This clonotype was counted many times. This sequence joins TRBV20-1 and TRBJ1-2; D is perhaps TRBD1 (6 bases). The CDR3 is 12 residues long. V was shortened by 8 bases and J by 2 bases, with 12 bases between the two germline ends. Looked up from germline, CDR1 is DFQATT and CDR2 is SNEGSKA (reference sequence). CDR3 amino acids: CSTGHTNYGYTF. The CDR3 DNA sequence: TGCAGTACGGGACATACCAACTATGGCTACACCTTC.

Many counts were recorded for this clonotype. The CDR3 loop reads CASSWGTVEAFF. The CDR3, as DNA: TGTGCCAGCAGCTGGGGGACGGTGGAAGCTTTCTTT. The V gene is TRBV7-2, the J gene TRBJ1-1, with a weak D call TRBD1 (5 bases). V lost 4 bases and J lost 8, with 11 bases in between. The germline CDR1 and CDR2 sequences are SGHTA and FQGNSA. The CDR3 runs 12 residues.

The sample holds a few counts of this clonotype. The chain couples TRBV6-1 to TRBJ1-1; D possibly corresponds to TRBD1 (6 bases). Germline V CDR1 and CDR2: MNHNS, SASEGT. The CDR3 runs to 14 residues. V lost 7 bases to trimming and J lost 0 bases, with 12 bases between them. Written as DNA, the CDR3 is TGTGCCAGCACCTCGGGGGACATGAACACTGAAGCTTTCTTT. Translating it yields CASTSGDMNTEAFF.

The chain is built from TRBV28 and TRBJ1-2, with 10 bases that match TRBD1. The CDR3 is 14 amino acids. With 2 bases clipped from V and 8 bases from J, the junction kept 5 bases outside the gene matches. Looked up from germline, CDR1 is MDHEN and CDR2 is SYDVKM. The CDR3 DNA reads as TGTGCCAGCAGTTTAGGGACAGGGGTGTTCGGCTACACCTTC. As protein: CASSLGTGVFGYTF.

In its sample, this clonotype was seen a few times. The V gene is TRBV20-1, the J gene TRBJ2-7, with TRBD2 matching 9 bases. The V and J ends lost 3 bases and 3 bases, in that order; junction bases with no gene match: 12. This CDR3 has 16 residues. The germline V gene has CDR1 DFQATT and CDR2 SNEGSKA (reference sequence). CDR3 region: CSARGTSRGIVYEQYF. The CDR3 DNA reads TGCAGTGCTAGGGGGACTAGCAGGGGCATCGTCTACGAGCAGTACTTC.

This clonotype has a count of ten or more. The rearrangement joins TRBV27 to TRBJ2-1, with no clear D. With 4 bases removed from V and 4 bases from J, the gap between germline ends came to 5 bases. The CDR3 loop spans 12 amino acids. Germline V gives CDR1 MNHEY, CDR2 SMNVEV (reference sequence). CDR3 residues: CASSSRYNEQFF. For the CDR3, the DNA is TGTGCCAGCAGTTCCCGTTACAATGAGCAGTTCTTC.

This clonotype occurred many times. V usage is TRBV12-3 or TRBV12-4 and J usage is TRBJ2-1; 7 bases are a match to TRBD2. The trim removed 3 bases at V and 9 bases at J, leaving 11 bases unmatched. CDR3 length equals 15 residues. The CDR3 sequence: CASSFLGEGRREQFF. As DNA, the CDR3 is TGTGCCAGCAGTTTTCTGGGGGAGGGCCGGCGTGAGCAGTTCTTC.

In this sample, this clonotype turned up many times. The gene calls are TRBV10-3 and TRBJ1-2; D not resolved. The CDR3 is 15 residues long. In germline, CDR1 is ENHRY, CDR2 SYGVKD. Trimming left V 4 bases short and J 3 bases short, with 15 bases between. The chain's CDR3 is CAISAGIGLDYGYTF. In DNA, the CDR3 is TGTGCCATCAGTGCTGGCATAGGGTTAGACTATGGCTACACCTTC.

This clonotype was picked up a small number of times. This rearrangement joins TRBV6-2 or TRBV6-3 to TRBJ2-1; 13 nucleotides agree with TRBD2. Trimming removed 7 bases from V and 11 bases from J; junction bases left unmatched: 8. From germline, CDR1 is MNHEY and CDR2 SVGEGT. This CDR3 is built from 14 residues. CDR3 protein: CASTGTSGVSKQFF. The CDR3 DNA reads TGTGCCAGCACCGGGACTAGCGGGGTTAGTAAGCAGTTCTTC.

This rearrangement joins TRBV24-1 to TRBJ1-2; no clear D gene. The CDR3 contains 13 residues. Germline V gene data show CDR1 as KGHDR and CDR2 as SFDVKD. V was shortened by 3 bases and J by 8 bases, with 12 bases between the two germline ends. CDR3 bases: TGTGCCACCAGTGATGAAGGGTCTCGGGGCTACACCTTC. Amino acid sequence: CATSDEGSRGYTF.